This T cell receptor beta chain derives from a study of persistence of HIV-infected CD4 T cells. The study, taken as a whole, reports: TCRbeta richness was lower in CMV- and Gag-responding cells than in anti-CD3/anti-CD28-responding cells. Proviral oligoclonality tracked with TCR oligoclonality within the same sorted cells.

Anti-CD3/anti-CD28 beads served as a nonspecific positive control stimulus. Sorting selected CD4+ T cells upregulating both CD40 ligand and CD69. V lost 7 bases to trimming and J lost 0 bases, with 15 bases between them. This CDR3 is 15 amino acids long. Germline CDR1 LNHDA, CDR2 SQIVND (reference sequence). As concerns this clone: Its antigen is still unknown.

Sequencing used immunoSEQ version 4 in survey mode. TCRdb's table, derived via immunoSEQ multiplex PCR, lists solely in-frame clones and lacks some. This sample yields more than 35,000 clones, of which approximately 90% are seen a single time; about 1.3% belongs to the top ten. The sequence derives from an adult man with HIV who was CMV-seropositive. The sample consisted of CD4+ T cells sorted from PBMCs after approximately 19-hour stimulation, taken from a patient who received antiretroviral therapy. The chain has TRBV19 and TRBJ1-2, with a possible D match to TRBD1 (6 bases). CDR3: CASITPGQTNYGYTF. DNA for the CDR3: TGTGCCAGTATAACCCCGGGACAAACTAACTATGGCTACACCTTC.